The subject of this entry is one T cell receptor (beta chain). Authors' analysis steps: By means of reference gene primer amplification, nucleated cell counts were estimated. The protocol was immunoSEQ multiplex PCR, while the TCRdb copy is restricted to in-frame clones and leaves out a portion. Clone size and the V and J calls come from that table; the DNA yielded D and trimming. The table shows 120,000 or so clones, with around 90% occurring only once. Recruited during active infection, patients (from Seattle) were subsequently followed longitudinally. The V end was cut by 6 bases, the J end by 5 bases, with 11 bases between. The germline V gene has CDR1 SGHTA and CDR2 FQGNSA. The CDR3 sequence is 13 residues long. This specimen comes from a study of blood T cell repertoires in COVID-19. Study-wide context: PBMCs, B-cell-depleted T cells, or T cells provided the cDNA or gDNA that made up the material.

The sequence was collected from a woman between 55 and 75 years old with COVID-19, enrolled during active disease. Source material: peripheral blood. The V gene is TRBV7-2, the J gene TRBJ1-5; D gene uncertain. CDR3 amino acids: CASSTGGYQPQHF. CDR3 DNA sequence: TGTGCCAGCAGTACCGGAGGGTATCAGCCCCAGCATTTT. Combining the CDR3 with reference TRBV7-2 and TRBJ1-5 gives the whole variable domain GAGVSQSPSNKVTEKGKDVELRCDPISGHTALYWYRQSLGQGLEFLIYFQGNSAPDKSGLPSDRFSAERTGGSVSTLTIQRTQQEDSAVYLCASSTGGYQPQHFGDGTRLSIL.